A selection of T cell receptor beta chains follows, all from one sample in a study of synovial regulatory T cells in juvenile arthritis. Assay used: immunoSEQ multiplex PCR; TCRdb lists only in-frame clones, some missing. The clone table shows 9,000 to 10,000 clones, with the ten largest holding 0.95% to 1%. The sequenced material came from Treg cells from blood. Receptors were obtained from a donor under 30 with juvenile idiopathic arthritis. The CDR3 runs from the conserved cysteine through the conserved F or W.

J | V | CDR3
TRBJ2-4 | TRBV10-3 | CAISEFRLSGGIQYF
TRBJ1-2 | TRBV6-4 | CASSDRDGYTF
TRBJ1-5 | TRBV6-5 | CASSYDGNQPQHF
TRBJ2-7 | TRBV2 | CASGSVNEQYF
TRBJ1-1 | TRBV19 | CASSIIHLNTEAFF
TRBJ1-6 | TRBV5-4 | CASSRPGTGIGVSSPLHF
TRBJ2-7 | TRBV10-2 | CASSGRISSYEQYF
TRBJ1-5 | TRBV6-6 | CASSQGRRWPQHF
TRBJ1-6 | TRBV10-2 | CASSEQGLGSPLHF
TRBJ1-1 | TRBV2 | CASQIPPQGMNTEAFF
TRBJ1-1 | TRBV10-2 | CASREQVGAEAFF
TRBJ1-4 | TRBV10-3 | CAISKQGAGEKLFF
TRBJ1-3 | TRBV4-3 | CASSPQGRGNTIYF
TRBJ2-4 | TRBV5-6 | CASSLRQVLPKNIQYF
TRBJ1-4 | TRBV19 | CASSRQVGEKLFF
TRBJ2-7 | TRBV28 | CASSSRTDSSF
TRBJ2-7 | TRBV16 | CASSPFRGSYEQYF
TRBJ2-1 | TRBV28 | CASSLNRASYNEQFF
TRBJ1-4 | TRBV6-5 | CASSRQGAREKLFF
TRBJ2-1 | TRBV6-6 | CASSYFGRAKELGQFF
TRBJ2-1 | TRBV11-2 | CASSERDFYNEQFF
TRBJ1-3 | TRBV11-2 | CASSTLQGAKNTIYF
TRBJ2-7 | TRBV7-9 | CASNETSVFAPYEQYF
TRBJ2-3 | TRBV10-3 | CASTTGGTDTQYF
TRBJ2-1 | TRBV6-6 | CASRGQGAKNEQFF
TRBJ1-6 | TRBV4-1 | CASSSPTGRLDSPLHF
TRBJ2-7 | TRBV28 | CASNLYYRQYEQYF
TRBJ1-1 | TRBV27 | CASSPTGWSTEAFF